Below, 8 T cell receptor beta chains from the same sample are listed, as sequenced in a study of response to subunit inactivated influenza vaccine. TCRdb reanalysed the RT-PCR reads using MiXCR and keeps one entry per CDR3 protein. Among over 300,000 distinct CDR3 sequences, just over 20% were seen once, and the ten largest hold 10%. Sequenced here: PBMCs from blood, sampled 21 months after vaccination. These receptors were obtained from a man in his fifties or sixties who received an inactivated influenza vaccine.

V usage is TRBV29-1 and J usage is TRBJ2-1; D ambiguous. Germline loops: CDR1 SQVTM, CDR2 ANQGSEA. Trimming removed 4 bases from V and 5 bases from J, with 6 bases in between. The CDR3 has 11 residues. CDR3 DNA: TGCAGCGTTGGACCGAACAATGAGCAGTTCTTC. Protein sequence: CSVGPNNEQFF.

This clonotype has only a few counts. The chain employs TRBV5-1 and TRBJ1-2; D perhaps matches TRBD1 (6 bases). The CDR3 is made up of 14 amino acids. V lost 4 bases, J lost 4 bases, and 14 bases lay in between. Per the germline V gene, CDR1 is SGHRS and CDR2 is YFSETQ. CDR3 amino acids: CASSPTMTGYGYTF. CDR3 DNA sequence: TGCGCCAGCAGCCCTACTATGACAGGCTATGGCTACACCTTC.

This chain links TRBV5-1 with TRBJ1-5, with D possibly TRBD1 on 6 matching bases. Trimming removed 3 bases from V and 4 bases from J, with 11 bases in between. The V gene's germline CDR1 is SGHRS and CDR2 YFSETQ. This CDR3 is 14 amino acids long. The CDR3 region has the DNA TGCGCCAGCAGCTCGGGGGGCGGTAATCAGCCCCAGCATTTT. Translated, it gives CASSSGGGNQPQHF.

CDR3 sequence reads: CASSLRERTDTQYF. The CDR3 bases are TGTGCCAGCAGCTTGAGGGAACGCACAGATACGCAGTATTTT. J is TRBJ2-3 and V is TRBV27, with TRBD2 as a possible D gene (5 bases). Trimming took off 6 bases at V and 1 base at J, with 11 bases between the two ends. The CDR3 is 14 amino acids. Germline V CDR1 and CDR2: MNHEY, SMNVEV (reference sequence).

This clonotype was detected many times. The rearrangement links TRBV12-3 or TRBV12-4 to TRBJ1-2, with TRBD1 identical over 9 bases. V was clipped by 4 bases and J by 3 bases; unmatched bases: 6. This CDR3 is 15 amino acids long. The CDR3, as DNA: TGTGCCAGCAGTTCTTGGGACAGGGAAGACTATGGCTACACCTTC. Protein: CASSSWDREDYGYTF.

This clonotype was observed a few times. The chain links TRBV5-1 to TRBJ1-4, with TRBD1 as a possible D gene (5 bases). Trimming took off 4 bases at V and 0 bases at J, with 16 bases between the two ends. Germline V gives CDR1 SGHRS, CDR2 YFSETQ. The CDR3 totals 17 residues. The CDR3 nucleotides read TGCGCCAGCAGCCCCGGGACGGACTTTACAACTAATGAAAAACTGTTTTTT. This gives the protein CASSPGTDFTTNEKLFF.

In this sample, this clonotype turned up many times. The J gene is TRBJ1-5, the V gene TRBV20-1, with TRBD1 as a possible D gene (5 bases). V lost 3 bases, J lost 3 bases, and 6 bases lay in between. The CDR3 has 12 residues. CDR1 DFQATT and CDR2 SNEGSKA come from the germline V gene (reference sequence). The CDR3 DNA sequence: TGCAGTGCTAGGGGGCCCAATCAGCCCCAGCATTTT. Protein sequence: CSARGPNQPQHF.

This clonotype was seen a handful of times. The rearrangement joins TRBV5-1 to TRBJ2-1; D may correspond to TRBD1 or TRBD2 (5 bases each). V lost 0 bases, J lost 1 base, and 11 bases lay in between. Germline V lookup: CDR1 SGHRS, CDR2 YFSETQ. This CDR3 is built from 16 residues. CDR3 sequence reads: CASSLVGDQSYNEQFF. The CDR3 DNA sequence: TGCGCCAGCAGCTTGGTAGGGGACCAGTCCTACAATGAGCAGTTCTTC.